This section outlines one TCR beta chain sequence together with its context. The antigen is undetermined. This table comes from immunoSEQ multiplex PCR, and its TCRdb copy is limited to in-frame clones, with some not included. The sample has roughly 100,000 clones; 86% are singletons. The sample belongs to a study of T cell responses to AZD1222 COVID-19 vaccine. In the study overall: Second-dose intervals of approximately 4 or approximately 12 weeks were pooled. Findings and caveats of the study: With two AZD1222 doses given, Spike-specific TCR breadth and depth both rose. Repertoires were obtained solely post-peak T cell response. Researchers report vaccine-associated CD4 TCRs spanning spike, with dominance at 160-218 and 743-854.

The input for sequencing was peripheral blood, taken on day 0 of AZD1222 vaccination. This clonotype was obtained from an adult in good health.

The CDR3 DNA reads TGTGCCAGCTCACCCCTGGGCGGAGGGGGGAATCAGCCCCAGCATTTT. It specifies CASSPLGGGGNQPQHF. This chain links TRBV18 with TRBJ1-5; perhaps TRBD1 as D (6 bases). The CDR3 sequence is 16 residues long. Germline V gene lookup returns CDR1 KGHSH and CDR2 LQKENI. Trimming removed 3 bases from V and 4 bases from J, with 16 bases in between.